Described below is a single TCR beta chain sequence and its context. Its matching antigen is unknown. This CDR3 spans 15 amino acids. Germline V lookup: CDR1 SGHDT, CDR2 YYEEEE. The V and J ends lost 4 bases and 8 bases, in that order; junction bases with no gene match: 8. These data come from a study of shared clonotypes between healthy human individuals. Donors, healthy HIV-negative adults, lacked recent acute infections or vaccinations. All of the donors resided in Nashville, Tennessee, and each was a Caucasian adult. Sequenced by immunoSEQ multiplex PCR; TCRdb stores in-frame clones only, minus some. The data show 2,500,000 or so clones, 80% to 95% seen once. Regarding the study as a whole: Between several donors, naive CD4 clonotypes were shared at a level of around 4.9%. Generally, naive subsets (rather than memory subsets) showed larger estimated richness.

This sequence originates from a man between 18 and 35 years old in good health. Some clones in this sample may be carry-over from other donors' samples. The genes are TRBV5-6 and TRBJ2-3; 12 nucleotides align to TRBD1. The source material was naive CD4+ T cells from PBMCs. The subset denotes: CD45RA+ positively selected. The CDR3 protein is CASSGPGQGAATQYF. The CDR3 nucleotides are TGTGCCAGCAGCGGGCCGGGACAGGGGGCGGCTACGCAGTATTTT.